The 2 T cell receptor beta chains reported below all come from one sample, sequenced in a study of neoadjuvant anti-PD-1 for oral cavity cancer. Profiling relied on immunoSEQ multiplex PCR, and the TCRdb table lists in-frame clones only, not all of them. Of around 34,000 clones listed, 87% are singletons. The sequences come from PBMCs, collected before nivolumab (anti-PD-1) treatment. These receptors came from a person aged 35-80 years with oral cavity squamous cell carcinoma.

The V gene is TRBV6-5, the J gene TRBJ2-1, with D possibly being TRBD1 (6 bases). Trimming stripped 2 bases from V and 8 bases from J, with 13 bases between. Looked up from germline, CDR1 is MNHEY and CDR2 is SVGAGI. CDR3 length: 14 residues. CDR3 bases: TGTGCCAGCAGTTACCTGGGGGCGGCGGATGAGCAGTTCTTC. Protein: CASSYLGAADEQFF.

The chain couples TRBV2 to TRBJ1-1; no definite D call. This CDR3 has 14 residues. Per germline, CDR1 SNHLY and CDR2 FYNNEI. V was pared by 2 bases and J by 1 base, with 8 bases between. The CDR3 loop reads CASSEFSENTEAFF. The CDR3, as DNA: TGTGCCAGCAGTGAATTCTCAGAGAACACTGAAGCTTTCTTT.